This entry concerns a single T cell receptor (beta chain). The entry originates in a study of blood T cell repertoires in COVID-19. Looking at the study overall: Sites in the United States, Italy and Spain provided acute and convalescent COVID-19 samples.

Assignment of participants to cohorts was predicated upon participant-reported clinical history. Each recovered donor of Cohort 3 presented with two negative PCRs, clearance, or symptom resolution. Some clones are missing from TCRdb's copy, which holds only in-frame ones; the method was immunoSEQ multiplex PCR. The sample shows 180,000 or so clones, about 80% of them seen only once. Sequenced: PBMCs or T cells enriched from blood (not recorded which). The receptor was derived from a man aged 35 to 55 who had recovered from COVID-19.

CDR3: CASSEELLNTGELFF. The CDR3 bases are TGTGCCAGCAGTGAAGAGCTATTGAACACCGGGGAGCTGTTTTTT. The chain is built from TRBV2 and TRBJ2-2; D gene unclear. This CDR3 contains 15 residues. V dropped 1 base and J dropped 1 base, with 7 bases sitting between them. CDR1 is SNHLY and CDR2 is FYNNEI in the germline V gene. The variable domain in full, with the rest retrieved from reference TRBV2 and TRBJ2-2, is EPEVTQTPSHQVTQMGQEVILRCVPISNHLYFYWYRQILGQKVEFLVSFYNNEISEKSEIFDDQFSVERPDGSNFTLKIRSTKLEDSAMYFCASSEELLNTGELFFGEGSRLTVL.